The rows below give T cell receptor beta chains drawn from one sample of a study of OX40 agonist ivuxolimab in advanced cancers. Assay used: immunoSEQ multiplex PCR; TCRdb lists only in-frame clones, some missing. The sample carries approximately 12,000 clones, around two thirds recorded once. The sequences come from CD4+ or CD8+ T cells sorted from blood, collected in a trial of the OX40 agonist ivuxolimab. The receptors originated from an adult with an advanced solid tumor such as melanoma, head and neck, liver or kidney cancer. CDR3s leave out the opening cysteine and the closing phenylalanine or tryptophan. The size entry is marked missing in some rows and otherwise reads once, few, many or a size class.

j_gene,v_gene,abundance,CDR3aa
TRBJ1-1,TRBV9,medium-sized,ASSVGVAGNTEAF
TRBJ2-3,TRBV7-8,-,ASSFNPGSTQY
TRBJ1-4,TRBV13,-,ASTRRGRGQFLPPNEKLF
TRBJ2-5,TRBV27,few,ASSSQGEGETQY
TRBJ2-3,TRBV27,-,ASSLVGLAHTQY
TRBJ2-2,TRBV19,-,ASSPTSGTNTGELF
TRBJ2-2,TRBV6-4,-,ASSDRDTGELF
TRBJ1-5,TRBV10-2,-,ASSERQGRGQPQH
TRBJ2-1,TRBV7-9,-,ASSGRDPEDEQF
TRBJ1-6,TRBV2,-,ASSEGAGENSPLH
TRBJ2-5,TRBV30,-,AWSVGSGSGETQY
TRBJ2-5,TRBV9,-,ASSGLGLKETQY
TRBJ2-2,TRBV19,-,ASSPYVQGAGGELF
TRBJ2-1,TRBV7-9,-,ASSAGTSVYNEQF
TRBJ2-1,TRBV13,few,ASSPWGVTSGRDNEQF
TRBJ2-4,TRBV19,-,ASTQGAKNIQY
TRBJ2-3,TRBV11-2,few,ASSLEHRTSSTDTQY
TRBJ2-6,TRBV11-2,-,ASSGQRKQQSRANVLT